The clone carrying this TCR beta chain turned up a few times. These data come from a study of T cells after yellow fever vaccination. Overall study: Fractions of low cell number were prepared using SMART-Seq v4 Ultra Low Input.

V dropped 4 bases and J dropped 6; count of bases not matched to a gene: 14. The CDR3 is made up of 16 amino acids. CDR1 SGHRS and CDR2 YFSETQ come from the germline V gene. The authors made TCR cDNA by 5'RACE template switching, adding a universal primer site and UMIs. TCRdb re-derived calls from the 5' RACE reads in MiXCR, one entry per CDR3 protein. This table has around 400,000 distinct CDR3 sequences, around 10% appearing once. The source was PBMCs, collected on the day of the first yellow fever vaccination. The TCR comes from a man between 18 and 29 years old who received the YFV17D yellow fever vaccine. V and J are TRBV5-1 and TRBJ1-2, with TRBD1 identical over 8 bases. CDR3 amino acids: CASSEVTRTGRDGYTF. The CDR3 DNA sequence: TGCGCCAGCAGCGAAGTAACCCGGACAGGGAGAGATGGCTACACCTTC.